One T cell receptor beta chain is described in this entry. Here immunoSEQ multiplex PCR was the method, and the copy in TCRdb shows in-frame clones only, minus some. Found here are over 250,000 clones, about 85% of them singletons; the top ten hold about 14%. The data are from a study of blood T cell repertoires in COVID-19. With 1 base removed from V and 10 bases from J, the gap between germline ends came to 16 bases. CDR1 and CDR2 from the germline V gene are SGHAT and FQNNGV. This CDR3 has 15 amino acids. Sample: peripheral blood. This TCR derives from a human donor in a cohort sampled during active COVID-19. The J gene is TRBJ1-4, the V gene TRBV11-2; D may be TRBD1 (6 bases). The CDR3 DNA sequence: TGTGCCAGCAGCTTAGGTGGAACACAGGGCGGAAAACTGTTTTTT. Protein product: CASSLGGTQGGKLFF.